Each of the 21 T cell receptor beta chains below was sequenced from the same sample in a study of blood T cells in healthy people across ages. For the second PCR, which ran for about 7 to 12 cycles, a sample-barcoded 5' primer and a J-beta primer mix were used. One entry per CDR3 protein, called by TCRdb with MiXCR from the 5' RACE reads. The sample consists of 550,000 to 600,000 distinct CDR3 sequences, 25% to 30% of them appearing once. Sequenced material: blood. Every receptor here comes from a woman aged 70 to 79 in good health.

The rearrangement joins TRBV3-1 to TRBJ1-4, with D possibly being TRBD1 (6 bases). V was trimmed by 0 bases and J by 12 bases, leaving 14 bases between them. The CDR3 has 14 amino acids. Germline assignment: CDR1 LGHDT and CDR2 YNNKEL (reference sequence). The CDR3 sequence: CASSQDGAGAELFF. The CDR3 DNA sequence: TGTGCCAGCAGCCAAGATGGTGCGGGGGCGGAACTGTTTTTT.

This rearrangement joins TRBV15 to TRBJ2-2, with D perhaps matching TRBD1 (5 bases). The germline CDR1 and CDR2 sequences are LNHNV and YYDKDF (reference sequence). The ends were cut back, 1 base at V and 7 bases at J, with 13 bases in the middle. This CDR3 is built from 15 residues. Here the CDR3 DNA reads TGTGCCACCAGCAGAGGTCAAGGGGTGAGCGGGGAGCTGTTTTTT. It is translated as CATSRGQGVSGELFF.

This clonotype was recorded at least ten times. The chain recombines TRBV2 with TRBJ2-5, with a weak D call TRBD1 (5 bases). The CDR3 is 12 residues long. The V gene's germline CDR1 is SNHLY and CDR2 FYNNEI. V dropped 6 bases and J dropped 0 bases, with 5 bases sitting between them. In nucleotides, the CDR3 is TGTGCCAGCAGGGACAACCAAGAGACCCAGTACTTC. Translated, it gives CASRDNQETQYF.

This clonotype was counted a few times. This chain connects TRBV3-1 to TRBJ1-1; D is unclear. Trimming took off 4 bases at V and 5 bases at J, with 8 bases between the two ends. The CDR3 runs 12 residues. Germline V gene lookup returns CDR1 LGHDT and CDR2 YNNKEL (reference sequence). This CDR3 reads CASSRSRTEAFF. CDR3 sequence (DNA): TGTGCCAGCAGCCGAAGCCGGACTGAAGCTTTCTTT.

The chain recombines TRBV7-8 with TRBJ1-6; no clear D gene. The ends were cut back, 4 bases at V and 1 base at J, with 11 bases in the middle. The CDR3 totals 16 residues. Germline V gene sequence: CDR1 SGHVS, CDR2 FQNEAQ. In DNA, the CDR3 is TGTGCCAGCAGCTCCCCAGCTGGGTCCTATAATTCACCCCTCCACTTT. It translates to CASSSPAGSYNSPLHF. Drawing the rest from reference TRBV7-8 and TRBJ1-6, the complete variable domain is GAGVSQSPRYKVAKRGQDVALRCDPISGHVSLFWYQQALGQGPEFLTYFQNEAQLDKSGLPSDRFFAERPEGSVSTLKIQRTQQEDSAVYLCASSSPAGSYNSPLHFGNGTRLTVT.

The rearrangement joins TRBV20-1 to TRBJ2-2; maybe TRBD2 (7 bases). The CDR3 covers 14 residues. Germline loops: CDR1 DFQATT, CDR2 SNEGSKA (reference sequence). Trimming took off 3 bases at V and 0 bases at J, with 8 bases between the two ends. The CDR3 loop is CSASGGPNTGELFF. For the CDR3, the DNA is TGCAGTGCTAGCGGGGGGCCGAACACCGGGGAGCTGTTTTTT.

This clonotype was seen a few times. The chain joins TRBV20-1 to TRBJ2-6; D gene uncertain. The CDR3 is 15 residues long. The germline V gene encodes CDR1 DFQATT and CDR2 SNEGSKA (reference sequence). Trimming cost V 5 bases and J 0 bases, with 11 bases left between them. The CDR3: CSARTQDSGANVLTF. The CDR3 bases are TGCAGTGCTCGGACCCAGGACTCTGGGGCCAACGTCCTGACTTTC.

This clonotype was seen only a few times. DNA of the CDR3: TGTGCCAGCAGCCCCTCCGGGACTAGCGGGGCCTCCTACAATGAGCAGTTCTTC. Its translation: CASSPSGTSGASYNEQFF. The chain couples TRBV6-8 to TRBJ2-1, with 13 bases lining up with TRBD2. The trim removed 6 bases at V and 0 bases at J, leaving 8 bases unmatched. CDR3 length: 18 amino acids. Per the germline V gene, CDR1 is MNHGY and CDR2 is SAAAGT.

This clonotype came up a few times. V is TRBV20-1 and J is TRBJ2-4; D not resolved. The CDR3 is 13 residues long. CDR1 is DFQATT, CDR2 SNEGSKA, per germline (reference sequence). V lost 0 bases and J lost 5, with 8 bases in between. CDR3 region: CSAREVIQNIQYF. The DNA of the CDR3 is TGCAGTGCTAGAGAGGTTATACAAAACATTCAGTACTTC.

This chain uses TRBV9 with TRBJ1-1, with 9 nucleotides matching TRBD1. V dropped 4 bases and J dropped 3; count of bases not matched to a gene: 16. The CDR3 covers 18 residues. Germline V lookup: CDR1 SGDLS, CDR2 YYNGEE. CDR3 nucleotide sequence: TGTGCCAGCAGCCAAGCCCAGAGGTCGGGACAGGGCTACACTGAAGCTTTCTTT. The encoded protein is CASSQAQRSGQGYTEAFF.

The rearrangement joins TRBV12-1 to TRBJ2-7. TRBV12-1 is marked as a pseudogene. CDR3 length: 16 residues. CDR3: CASSFEQGAGLYEQYF. The CDR3, as DNA: TGTGCCAGCAGCTTTGAACAGGGTGCTGGCCTCTACGAGCAGTACTTC.

V is TRBV5-1 and J is TRBJ2-7, with TRBD2 as a possible D gene (6 bases). There are 14 residues in the CDR3. Between the trimmed V and J ends, which lost 6 bases and 2 bases, there was a span of 15 bases. In germline, CDR1 is SGHRS, CDR2 YFSETQ. CDR3 sequence (DNA): TGCGCCAGCAACCGCGGGGACTCAACCTACGAGCAGTACTTC. This codes for CASNRGDSTYEQYF.

The chain recombines TRBV10-3 with TRBJ1-1, with a weak D call TRBD1 (5 bases). This CDR3 contains 12 residues. The V end lost 9 bases, the J end lost 2 bases, and 10 bases lay between the germline ends. Germline CDR1 reads ENHRY; CDR2 reads SYGVKD. CDR3 DNA sequence: TGTGCCATTCGGGACTTTAACACTGAAGCTTTCTTT. This encodes CAIRDFNTEAFF.

With respect to this clonotype: The junction does not match germline at one end; this may be a read error. V usage is TRBV5-5 and J usage is TRBJ1-5, with D possibly matching TRBD1 (6 bases). The length of the CDR3 is 16 residues. CDR1 is SGHKS and CDR2 is YYEKEE in the germline V gene (reference sequence). CDR3 loop: CASSLRQDHSNQLQHF. CDR3 DNA: TGTGCCAGCAGCTTAAGACAGGACCATAGCAATCAGCTCCAGCATTTT.

The CDR3 DNA reads as TGTGCCAGCAGCTTAGGCCGGGCAAACGGGCCCCAGCATTTT. Its protein is CASSLGRANGPQHF. This rearrangement joins TRBV7-9 to TRBJ1-5; no definite D call. CDR1 SEHNR and CDR2 FQNEAQ come from the germline V gene (reference sequence). The CDR3 contains 14 residues. Trimming stripped 1 base from V and 9 bases from J, with 13 bases between.

This chain connects TRBV7-2 to TRBJ2-7; D remains ambiguous. With 5 bases removed from V and 4 bases from J, the gap between germline ends came to 15 bases. CDR1 is SGHTA, CDR2 FQGNSA, per germline. CDR3 size: 14 residues. The DNA for the CDR3 is TGTGCCAGCAGCCCCCTAAACCCCGCATACGAGCAGTACTTC. Amino acid sequence: CASSPLNPAYEQYF.

This chain links TRBV10-3 with TRBJ2-7; 9 bases fit TRBD2. This CDR3 has 15 amino acids. CDR1 and CDR2 (germline): ENHRY, SYGVKD. V lost 2 bases to trimming and J lost 0 bases; unmatched junction nucleotides: 2. CDR3 residues: CAISEAGGISYEQYF. The CDR3 DNA sequence: TGTGCCATCAGTGAGGCGGGGGGGATCTCCTACGAGCAGTACTTC.

This clonotype has just a few counts. The CDR3 protein is CSAGRSDTQYF. As DNA, the CDR3 is TGCAGTGCTGGGCGATCAGATACGCAGTATTTT. The genes are TRBV20-1 and TRBJ2-3; the D is unclear. The germline V gene encodes CDR1 DFQATT and CDR2 SNEGSKA (reference sequence). V was pared by 5 bases and J by 4 bases, with 7 bases between. The length of the CDR3 is 11 residues.

Comments on this clonotype: This may be a read error, as it is one base from a much larger clone. The gene calls are TRBV2 and TRBJ2-5; D gene ambiguous. Germline CDR1 SNHLY, CDR2 FYNNEI. The V end was cut by 7 bases, the J end by 5 bases, with 8 bases between. The CDR3 spans 11 residues. CDR3 region: CASTGWETQYF. In DNA form, the CDR3 reads TGTGCCAGCACTGGGTGGGAGACCCAGTACTTC.

The CDR3: CAISDGGLAGGHEQYF. The CDR3 DNA sequence: TGTGCCATCAGTGACGGAGGACTAGCGGGGGGCCACGAGCAGTACTTC. This chain links TRBV10-3 with TRBJ2-7; TRBD2 aligns across 14 bases. Germline lookup yields CDR1 ENHRY and CDR2 SYGVKD. The CDR3 loop spans 16 amino acids. Germline trimming cut 3 bases from V and 5 bases from J; bases unmatched to any gene: 6.

The chain employs TRBV11-2 and TRBJ2-5; either TRBD1 or TRBD2 may fit D (6 bases each). CDR1 and CDR2 from the germline V gene are SGHAT and FQNNGV. The CDR3 extends over 17 amino acids. V shed 0 bases and J shed 5 bases, with 19 bases lying between them. CDR3 bases: TGTGCCAGCAGCTTAGATCGTTGGGGGGCGCCTCAGGAGACCCAGTACTTC. Its translation is CASSLDRWGAPQETQYF.